The rows below give T cell receptor beta chains drawn from one sample of a study of T cells after somatic rescue of genetic block. Assay: immunoSEQ multiplex PCR; the TCRdb copy retains only in-frame clones and omits some. This table holds 70,000 to 95,000 clones, about 87% found once. The sequencing input was peripheral blood mononuclear cells (PBMCs). The receptors come from a woman aged 18 to 35. Both conserved end residues are part of each CDR3. The order of the fields is D gene, clone size, V gene, J gene, CDR3 protein, CDR3 DNA. The D gene is left open where the match is weak. Expanded clones are given a class, and other clones once, few, many or no size at all.

TRBD1,NA,TRBV5-1,TRBJ2-1,CASSLEDRAGGAYNEQFF,TGCGCCAGCAGCTTGGAGGACAGGGCCGGAGGGGCCTACAATGAGCAGTTCTTC
TRBD2,NA,TRBV28,TRBJ2-1,CASSFGLAEIYNEQFF,TGTGCCAGCAGTTTCGGGCTAGCGGAGATCTACAATGAGCAGTTCTTC
TRBD2,few,TRBV4-3,TRBJ2-3,CASSQKLAGGPDTQYF,TGCGCCAGCAGCCAAAAACTAGCGGGAGGGCCAGATACGCAGTATTTT
TRBD2,NA,TRBV7-8,TRBJ2-1,CASSLESGRADNEQFF,TGTGCCAGCAGCTTGGAGAGCGGGAGGGCCGACAATGAGCAGTTCTTC
NA,NA,TRBV4-2,TRBJ2-2,CASSQEASPTGELFF,TGTGCCAGCAGCCAAGAAGCTAGCCCCACCGGGGAGCTGTTTTTT
NA,NA,TRBV23-1,TRBJ1-1,CASTSIGGGCTEAFF,TGCGCCAGCACCTCGATAGGGGGGGGGTGCACTGAAGCTTTCTTT
NA,NA,TRBV28,TRBJ2-2,CASSLPGELFF,TGTGCCAGCAGTTTACCCGGGGAGCTGTTTTTT
NA,NA,TRBV7-6,TRBJ2-2,CASSLRGTRGRTGELFF,TGTGCCAGCAGCTTAAGGGGGACGCGGGGGCGGACCGGGGAGCTGTTTTTT
NA,once,TRBV6-1,TRBJ1-1,CASSKAGNTEAFF,TGTGCCAGCAGTAAGGCGGGGAACACTGAAGCTTTCTTT
NA,NA,TRBV30,TRBJ2-3,CARRAACLAISTDTQYF,TGTGCCAGAAGGGCTGCGTGTCTAGCTATTAGCACAGATACGCAGTATTTT
NA,NA,TRBV9,TRBJ1-2,CASSRGDGGGYTF,TGTGCCAGCAGCCGGGGGGACGGCGGCGGCTACACCTTC
TRBD1,NA,TRBV5-1,TRBJ2-7,CASSSGTGMDEQYF,TGCGCCAGCAGTTCCGGGACAGGCATGGACGAGCAGTACTTC
TRBD1,NA,TRBV5-8,TRBJ2-7,CASSQSNRGFEQYF,TGTGCCAGCAGCCAATCCAACAGGGGCTTTGAGCAGTACTTC
TRBD2,once,TRBV5-6,TRBJ2-7,CASSSGTSGRGYEQYF,TGTGCCAGCAGCTCCGGGACTAGCGGGAGGGGCTACGAGCAGTACTTC
NA,few,TRBV19,TRBJ2-7,CASARDPGVYEQYF,TGTGCCAGTGCTCGGGACCCAGGGGTTTACGAGCAGTACTTC
NA,NA,TRBV4-1,TRBJ1-2,CASSQDLVRTVYGYTF,TGCGCCAGCAGCCAAGATCTCGTCCGGACGGTCTATGGCTACACCTTC
NA,NA,TRBV28,TRBJ1-5,CASSYDEKQGRRSRGAQPQHF,TGTGCCAGCAGTTATGACGAAAAGCAGGGAAGGAGATCCCGTGGGGCTCAGCCCCAGCATTTT
TRBD1,NA,TRBV11-1,TRBJ1-2,CASSPRQGINYGYTF,TGTGCCAGCAGCCCTCGACAGGGGATAAACTATGGCTACACCTTC
NA,NA,TRBV2,TRBJ1-5,CASTRGVGGNQPQHF,TGTGCCAGCACAAGAGGGGTCGGGGGCAATCAGCCCCAGCATTTT
NA,NA,TRBV25-1,TRBJ2-2,CASSEVGQMNTGELFF,TGTGCCAGCAGTGAGGTAGGACAGATGAACACCGGGGAGCTGTTTTTT
TRBD1,NA,TRBV28,TRBJ1-5,CASSFPGGANQPQHF,TGTGCCAGCAGTTTTCCAGGGGGCGCGAATCAGCCCCAGCATTTT
NA,NA,TRBV28,TRBJ2-1,CASSHAFNWGFF,TGTGCCAGCAGCCATGCATTCAACTGGGGGTTCTTC
TRBD2,NA,TRBV27,TRBJ2-1,CASLLYGGTSGRRGNNEQFF,TGTGCCAGCCTCCTCTACGGGGGGACTAGCGGGAGAAGAGGGAACAATGAGCAGTTCTTC
TRBD1,NA,TRBV7-6,TRBJ2-7,CASSSRTGNYEQYF,TGTGCCAGCAGCTCCAGGACAGGGAACTACGAGCAGTACTTC
NA,NA,TRBV5-1,TRBJ2-2,CASYNPGQTNTGELFF,TGCGCCAGCTACAACCCGGGACAAACGAACACCGGGGAGCTGTTTTTT
TRBD1,NA,TRBV27,TRBJ1-2,CASRGAGTANYGYTF,TGTGCCAGCAGGGGGGCAGGGACAGCTAACTATGGCTACACCTTC
TRBD2,NA,TRBV4-1,TRBJ2-1,CASSQDPGGKVLSYNEQFF,TGCGCCAGCAGCCAAGATCCCGGGGGGAAGGTCCTCTCCTACAATGAGCAGTTCTTC
NA,NA,TRBV12-5,TRBJ1-5,CASGLVLWGVSSPSGPQHF,TGTGCTAGTGGTTTGGTCCTCTGGGGAGTCTCTTCCCCTAGCGGGCCCCAGCATTTT
NA,NA,TRBV19,TRBJ2-1,CASSIVLQGGYNEQFF,TGTGCCAGTAGTATAGTTCTTCAGGGGGGCTACAATGAGCAGTTCTTC
NA,NA,TRBV6-1,TRBJ1-5,CASSESQANQPQHF,TGTGCCAGCAGTGAAAGCCAGGCCAATCAGCCCCAGCATTTT
NA,NA,TRBV11-2,TRBJ2-5,CASSLDWRYQETQYF,TGTGCCAGCAGCTTAGATTGGAGGTACCAAGAGACCCAGTACTTC
NA,NA,TRBV5-1,TRBJ2-4,CASSLASLGVHKNIQYF,TGCGCCAGCAGCTTGGCCTCTCTGGGGGTCCACAAAAACATTCAGTACTTC
TRBD2,once,TRBV6-6,TRBJ2-7,CASSYSGGRGDYEQYF,TGTGCCAGCAGTTACTCGGGAGGGAGGGGAGACTACGAGCAGTACTTC
NA,NA,TRBV5-6,TRBJ2-1,CASSFRRGLIDEQFF,TGTGCCAGCAGCTTTAGAAGGGGTCTGATAGATGAGCAGTTCTTC
TRBD1,NA,TRBV7-9,TRBJ1-1,CASSVLGTAPEAFF,TGTGCCAGCAGCGTACTAGGGACAGCTCCTGAAGCTTTCTTT